This TCR beta chain emerged from a study of blood T cell repertoires in COVID-19. Study-wide background: Donors in the United States, Italy and Spain gave samples during acute or convalescent COVID-19. Sources were T cells, B-cell-depleted T cells, or PBMCs; the material itself was cDNA or gDNA.

Original data processing: Amplification of reference gene primers was used by the study to estimate nucleated cell counts. Repertoires were generated with immunoSEQ multiplex PCR, while TCRdb's copy carries only in-frame clones and drops some. V, J and clone size were drawn from that table, and D and trimming were deduced from the DNA. The data contain 90,000 to 120,000 clones, roughly 88% of them singletons. The V gene end was trimmed by 5 bases and the J gene end by 7 bases; junction bases not matched to a gene: 5. In germline, CDR1 is LNHNV, CDR2 YYDKDF (reference sequence). This CDR3 has 15 amino acids.

Material: peripheral blood. The chain carries TRBV15 and TRBJ2-1; 13 positions match TRBD2. The TCR sequence derives from a human donor in a cohort sampled during active COVID-19. CDR3 bases: TGTGCCACCAGCGCGACGACTAGCGGGAGGAATGAGCAGTTCTTC. Protein sequence: CATSATTSGRNEQFF.